A selection of T cell receptor beta chains follows, all from one sample in a study of T cell responses to AZD1222 COVID-19 vaccine. Profiled with immunoSEQ multiplex PCR; TCRdb holds only in-frame clones, not every one. The repertoire holds about 140,000 clones, with about nine tenths as singletons. The input for sequencing was peripheral blood, taken on day 0 of AZD1222 vaccination. These receptors originate from an adult in good health. Each CDR3 is given with its conserved first and last residue. D genes are given only for firm matches. Not every row has a clone size; where given, it reads once, few, many or a size class.

d_gene | j_gene | v_gene | abundance | CDR3aa | CDR3nt
- | TRBJ2-1 | TRBV29-1 | - | CSVSPLGTKGEQFF | TGCAGCGTTTCCCCTCTCGGGACGAAGGGTGAGCAGTTCTTC
TRBD2 | TRBJ2-2 | TRBV7-9 | once | CASSLYLGLADPNTGELFF | TGTGCCAGCAGCTTGTATTTGGGGCTAGCGGACCCGAACACCGGGGAGCTGTTTTTT
- | TRBJ2-3 | TRBV19 | - | CASSVSGPGGDTQYF | TGTGCCAGTAGTGTATCAGGGCCCGGTGGAGATACGCAGTATTTT
TRBD1 | TRBJ2-7 | TRBV10-3 | - | CAISEPGQVYEQYF | TGTGCCATCAGTGAGCCGGGACAGGTCTACGAGCAGTACTTC
- | TRBJ1-5 | TRBV5-1 | - | CASSLDPGGAGQPQHF | TGCGCCAGCAGCTTGGATCCGGGGGGGGCGGGACAGCCCCAGCATTTT
- | TRBJ2-6 | TRBV5-1 | few | CASSLGISGANVLTF | TGCGCCAGCAGCTTGGGCATATCTGGGGCCAACGTCCTGACTTTC
- | TRBJ1-5 | TRBV6-5 | - | CASSYSGSTDNQPQHF | TGTGCCAGCAGTTACTCGGGGTCAACAGACAATCAGCCCCAGCATTTT
- | TRBJ2-5 | TRBV25-1 | few | CASSSHWGAPQETQYF | TGTGCCAGCAGTTCCCATTGGGGAGCTCCACAAGAGACCCAGTACTTC
TRBD2 | TRBJ2-1 | TRBV5-4 | - | CASSLGTSGNHNEQFF | TGTGCCAGCAGCTTGGGGACTAGCGGTAACCACAATGAGCAGTTCTTC
- | TRBJ2-1 | TRBV12-5 | - | CASGFVAPLRYEQFF | TGTGCTAGTGGTTTTGTCGCACCCTTACGCTATGAGCAGTTCTTC
TRBD1 | TRBJ2-7 | TRBV6-2/TRBV6-3 | - | CASSFGTAYEQYF | TGTGCCAGCAGTTTTGGGACAGCTTACGAGCAGTACTTC
TRBD2 | TRBJ2-7 | TRBV6-1 | - | CASSDDAGVIEIPYEQYF | TGTGCCAGCAGTGATGATGCGGGAGTCATAGAAATACCCTACGAGCAGTACTTC
- | TRBJ1-2 | TRBV19 | few | CASSIQLGTYGYTF | TGTGCCAGTAGTATCCAGTTGGGGACCTATGGCTACACCTTC
TRBD1 | TRBJ2-4 | TRBV27 | once | CASSYGQGGNIQYF | TGTGCCAGCAGTTACGGACAGGGTGGGAACATTCAGTACTTC
- | TRBJ2-3 | TRBV28 | - | CASMSPADTQYF | TGTGCCAGCATGAGTCCAGCAGATACGCAGTATTTT
TRBD1 | TRBJ2-7 | TRBV27 | - | CASSSRQGPYEQYF | TGTGCCAGCAGTTCCAGACAGGGCCCCTACGAGCAGTACTTC
- | TRBJ1-3 | TRBV7-2 | - | CASSLRTASGNTIYF | TGTGCCAGCAGCTTAAGGACAGCATCTGGAAACACCATATATTTT
- | TRBJ2-1 | TRBV11-2 | - | CASSLVRGSYNEQFF | TGTGCCAGCAGCTTAGTGCGGGGTTCCTACAATGAGCAGTTCTTC
- | TRBJ2-7 | TRBV11-2 | - | CASSLVPSYEQYF | TGTGCCAGCAGCTTAGTTCCATCCTACGAGCAGTACTTC
- | TRBJ2-7 | TRBV7-6 | - | CASSPDPLKNEQYF | TGTGCCAGCAGCCCGGACCCCTTGAAAAACGAGCAGTACTTC
- | TRBJ2-5 | TRBV10-2 | - | CASSVISPQETQYF | TGCGCCAGCAGTGTCATTAGCCCGCAAGAGACCCAGTACTTC
- | TRBJ1-1 | TRBV7-8 | - | CASSLAGIGTEAFF | TGTGCCAGCAGCTTAGCGGGGATTGGGACTGAAGCTTTCTTT
- | TRBJ2-5 | TRBV15 | - | CATSWVQETQYF | TGTGCCACCAGCTGGGTCCAAGAGACCCAGTACTTC
TRBD1 | TRBJ1-5 | TRBV19 | - | CASSTRQGWQPQHF | TGTGCCAGTAGTACCCGACAGGGGTGGCAGCCCCAGCATTTT
TRBD1 | TRBJ1-1 | TRBV18 | - | CASSGQGMNTEAFF | TGTGCCAGCTCCGGACAGGGTATGAACACTGAAGCTTTCTTT
- | TRBJ2-7 | TRBV7-2 | - | CASSLDTEGEQYF | TGTGCCAGCAGCTTGGACACAGAGGGCGAGCAGTACTTC
TRBD2 | TRBJ2-3 | TRBV16 | - | CASSQLGTSESTDTQYF | TGTGCCAGCAGCCAGCTCGGGACTAGCGAGAGCACAGATACGCAGTATTTT
- | TRBJ1-3 | TRBV4-2 | - | CASSPRWVEGNTIYF | TGTGCCAGCAGCCCTCGATGGGTCGAAGGAAACACCATATATTTT
- | TRBJ1-4 | TRBV27 | - | CASSTRGYNEKLFF | TGTGCCAGCAGCACCAGGGGTTATAATGAAAAACTGTTTTTT
- | TRBJ2-7 | TRBV14 | once | CASSQGGRGVYEQYF | TGTGCCAGCAGCCAAGGCGGCAGGGGGGTCTACGAGCAGTACTTC
TRBD2 | TRBJ2-7 | TRBV3-1/TRBV3-2 | once | CASSHSGGLSYEQYF | TGTGCCAGCAGCCATAGCGGGGGCCTCTCCTACGAGCAGTACTTC
TRBD1 | TRBJ2-1 | TRBV4-2 | - | CASSRRDRGTYNEQFF | TGTGCCAGCAGCCGACGGGACAGGGGGACCTACAATGAGCAGTTCTTC
- | TRBJ2-2 | TRBV2 | - | CASTLIGAGELFF | TGTGCCAGCACTTTAATCGGGGCCGGGGAGCTGTTTTTT
- | TRBJ2-7 | TRBV6-5 | - | CASSYSHRGYEQYF | TGTGCCAGCAGTTACTCGCACCGCGGATACGAGCAGTACTTC
- | TRBJ2-2 | TRBV11-2 | - | CASSLVSRGPLTGELFF | TGTGCCAGCAGCTTAGTCTCCCGAGGGCCGCTCACCGGGGAGCTGTTTTTT
- | TRBJ1-1 | TRBV27 | - | CASRSREGNTEAFF | TGTGCCAGCAGGTCGCGGGAGGGGAACACTGAAGCTTTCTTT
- | TRBJ2-5 | TRBV7-8 | few | CASSLVYQETQYF | TGTGCCAGCAGCTTGGTGTACCAAGAGACCCAGTACTTC
TRBD2 | TRBJ2-1 | TRBV3-1/TRBV3-2 | - | CASSQGGSGAVYNEQFF | TGTGCCAGCAGCCAAGGGGGCAGCGGGGCTGTATACAATGAGCAGTTCTTC
TRBD1 | TRBJ2-3 | TRBV3-1/TRBV3-2 | - | CASTGQERDTQYF | TGTGCCAGCACAGGACAGGAAAGGGATACGCAGTATTTT
- | TRBJ2-3 | TRBV4-1 | - | CASSQGGDTQYF | TGCGCCAGCAGCCAAGGGGGCGATACGCAGTATTTT
- | TRBJ1-5 | TRBV24-1 | - | CATSDPRTAQPQHF | TGTGCCACCAGTGATCCGAGGACAGCGCAGCCCCAGCATTTT
- | TRBJ2-3 | TRBV11-2 | once | CASSLRAQTGTDTQYF | TGTGCCAGCAGCTTAAGAGCCCAAACGGGCACAGATACGCAGTATTTT
- | TRBJ1-3 | TRBV6-1 | - | CASSASPTFYSGNTIYF | TGTGCCAGCAGTGCGAGCCCAACCTTTTACTCTGGAAACACCATATATTTT
TRBD2 | TRBJ2-7 | TRBV6-1 | - | CASSADTSGYSYEQYF | TGTGCCAGCAGTGCCGACACTAGCGGGTACTCCTACGAGCAGTACTTC
TRBD1 | TRBJ1-2 | TRBV29-1 | - | CSVQGQADWGYTF | TGCAGCGTTCAGGGACAGGCGGATTGGGGCTACACCTTC
- | TRBJ1-6 | TRBV14 | - | CASSQGGRVSPLHF | TGTGCCAGCAGCCAAGGGGGGCGGGTTTCACCCCTCCACTTT
- | TRBJ2-3 | TRBV14 | - | CASSQDLRVGAGDTQYF | TGTGCCAGCAGCCAAGATCTTAGGGTTGGTGCGGGAGATACGCAGTATTTT
- | TRBJ1-1 | TRBV10-3 | - | CAISESTGVPTEAFF | TGTGCCATCAGTGAGTCGACGGGAGTGCCCACTGAAGCTTTCTTT
- | TRBJ1-4 | TRBV5-8 | - | CASSFGRGATNEKLFF | TGTGCCAGCAGCTTTGGTAGGGGAGCAACTAATGAAAAACTGTTTTTT
- | TRBJ2-2 | TRBV24-1 | - | CATSVTTGELFF | TGTGCCACCAGTGTAACAACCGGGGAGCTGTTTTTT
- | TRBJ1-2 | TRBV28 | - | CASSQTANYGYTF | TGTGCCAGCAGTCAGACAGCTAACTATGGCTACACCTTC
- | TRBJ1-5 | TRBV14 | - | CASSPRGSNQPQHF | TGTGCCAGCAGTCCTAGGGGCAGCAATCAGCCCCAGCATTTT
- | TRBJ2-7 | TRBV14 | - | CASSQLLRYEQYF | TGTGCCAGCAGCCAACTTCTGAGGTACGAGCAGTACTTC